The present T cell receptor beta chain was sequenced within a study of cytomegalovirus exposure and HLA in healthy donors. General study results and limits: There were reportedly fewer N-insertions in an Asian-associated ancestry cluster than the roughly 700-donor mean, in a later analysis. TCR sequences were mostly rare, though some public TCRs occurred in many donors. In an earlier analysis, about 87% or about 30%: the productive usage of most TCR beta V segments.

V dropped 4 bases and J dropped 5; count of bases not matched to a gene: 10. The CDR3 is 16 residues long. Per germline, CDR1 MNHNS and CDR2 SASEGT. Both 60 Vbeta primers and 13 Jbeta primers went into the PCR. The assay was immunoSEQ multiplex PCR, and TCRdb's table has in-frame clones only and misses some. Here the sample spans about 140,000 clones, 65% to 85% being singletons. Concerning this clone itself: Its matching antigen is unknown.

V usage is TRBV6-1 and J usage is TRBJ1-2, with TRBD1 matching over 10 bases. This sequence was found in a woman aged 40-49 years in good health and CMV-seropositive. Sequenced input: PBMCs. The CDR3 coding sequence is TGTGCCAGCAGTGGGAGTGGGACAGGGGATTGGTATGGCTACACCTTC. It codes for CASSGSGTGDWYGYTF.